A selection of T cell receptor beta chains follows, all from one sample in a study of molecular identifiers for immune sequencing clone quantification. Each CDR3 protein gets one entry after TCRdb re-called the PCR reads with MiXCR. The data show around 470,000 distinct CDR3 sequences, 25% seen once. Sequencing input: naive CD8+ T cells from blood, with Jurkat cell RNA spiked in. These receptors originate from a human donor in good health. Some libraries in this study had Jurkat cell RNA spiked in. Both conserved end residues are trimmed from each CDR3. The order of the fields is V gene, J gene, CDR3 protein.

>TRBV4-3|TRBJ2-5
ASSQGQMVETQY
>TRBV6-1|TRBJ2-1
ASSEGVHEQF
>TRBV7-2|TRBJ2-5
ASSSYRGEVETQY
>TRBV7-9|TRBJ1-1
ASGRIHTEAF
>TRBV4-2|TRBJ2-3
ASSQDASWDTQY
>TRBV4-1|TRBJ2-7
ASSQDFQGGQY
>TRBV20-1|TRBJ2-3
RARDFTRDPDTQY
>TRBV7-2|TRBJ2-5
ASSLALGGYQETQY
>TRBV5-3|TRBJ2-7
ASSYRDRGLYEQY
>TRBV2|TRBJ2-3
ASIRGLAYTDTQY
>TRBV6-1|TRBJ2-7
ASSLNEGYEQY
>TRBV3-1|TRBJ1-1
ASSQGVGSEAF
>TRBV20-1|TRBJ2-3
SASLLLTDTQY
>TRBV10-3|TRBJ1-1
AISSGTWNTEAF
>TRBV27|TRBJ2-3
ASSTQRSDTQY
>TRBV25-1|TRBJ1-1
ASREQGAEAF
>TRBV6-1|TRBJ2-7
ASSDPRGGGYEQY
>TRBV10-1|TRBJ2-2
ASGPGSAGELF
>TRBV5-6|TRBJ1-4
ASSHDMDEKLF
>TRBV7-9|TRBJ2-7
ASSSIPGHPN
>TRBV7-9|TRBJ2-3
ASSPSSSLTDTQY
>TRBV6-2/TRBV6-3|TRBJ2-5
ASLTRKLAGNQETQY